This T cell receptor (beta chain) was captured by sequencing in a study of blood T cell repertoires in COVID-19. On the study more broadly: From T cells, B-cell-depleted T cells, or PBMCs came the material, which was cDNA or gDNA.

The CDR3 runs 15 residues. CDR1 is LGHNA and CDR2 is YNFKEQ in the germline V gene. Trimming pared 0 bases from V and 1 base from J, leaving 9 bases between. Per the authors' pipeline: The authors estimated nucleated cell counts from reference gene primer amplification. Data came from immunoSEQ multiplex PCR; TCRdb stores just in-frame clones and leaves some out. V and J calls and clone size come straight from that table; D and trimming were deduced from the DNA. Of some 68,000 clones in the sample, just under 85% are singletons; the top ten hold 28%. This receptor was taken from a man aged 65 to 85 with acute or convalescent COVID-19. The source material was peripheral blood. The V call is TRBV4-2, the J call TRBJ1-1, with D possibly matching TRBD1 (6 bases). The CDR3 DNA sequence: TGTGCCAGCAGCCAAGAGGCAGGGGAGAACACTGAAGCTTTCTTT. Translated, it gives CASSQEAGENTEAFF.